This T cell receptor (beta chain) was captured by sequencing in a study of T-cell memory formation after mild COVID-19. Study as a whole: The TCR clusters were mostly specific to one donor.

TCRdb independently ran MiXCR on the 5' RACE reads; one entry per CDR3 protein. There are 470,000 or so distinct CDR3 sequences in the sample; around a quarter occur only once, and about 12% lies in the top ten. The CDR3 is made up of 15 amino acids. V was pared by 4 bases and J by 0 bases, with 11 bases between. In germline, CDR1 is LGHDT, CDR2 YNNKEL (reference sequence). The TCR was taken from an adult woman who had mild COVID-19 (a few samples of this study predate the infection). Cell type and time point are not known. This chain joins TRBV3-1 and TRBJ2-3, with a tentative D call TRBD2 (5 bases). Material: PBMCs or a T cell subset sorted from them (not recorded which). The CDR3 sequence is CASSPGITSTDTQYF. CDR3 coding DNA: TGTGCCAGCAGCCCCGGGATTACTAGCACAGATACGCAGTATTTT.